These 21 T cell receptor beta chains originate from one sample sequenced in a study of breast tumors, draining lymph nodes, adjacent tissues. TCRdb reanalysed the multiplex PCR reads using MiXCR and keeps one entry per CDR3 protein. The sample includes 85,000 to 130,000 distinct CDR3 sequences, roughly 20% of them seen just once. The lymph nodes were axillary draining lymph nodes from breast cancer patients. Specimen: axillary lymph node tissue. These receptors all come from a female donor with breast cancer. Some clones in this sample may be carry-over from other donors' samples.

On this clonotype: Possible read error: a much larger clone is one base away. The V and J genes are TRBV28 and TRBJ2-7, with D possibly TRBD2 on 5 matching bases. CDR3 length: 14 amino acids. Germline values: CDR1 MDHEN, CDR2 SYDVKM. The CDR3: CASRRGLPGYEQCF. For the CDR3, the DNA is TGTGCCAGCAGAAGAGGACTGCCCGGCTACGAGCAGTGCTTC. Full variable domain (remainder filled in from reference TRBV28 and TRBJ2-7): DVKVTQSSRYLVKRTGEKVFLECVQDMDHENMFWYRQDPGLGLRLIYFSYDVKMKEKGDIPEGYSVSREKKERFSLILESASTNQTSMYLCASRRGLPGYEQCFGPGTRLTVT.

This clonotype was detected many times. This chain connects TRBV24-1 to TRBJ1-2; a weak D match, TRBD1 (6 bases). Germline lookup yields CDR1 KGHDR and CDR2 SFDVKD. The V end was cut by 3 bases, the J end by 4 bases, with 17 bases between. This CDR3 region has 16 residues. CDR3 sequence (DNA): TGTGCCACCAGTGATCCCCGGCAGGGGATGGGCTATGGCTACACCTTC. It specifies CATSDPRQGMGYGYTF.

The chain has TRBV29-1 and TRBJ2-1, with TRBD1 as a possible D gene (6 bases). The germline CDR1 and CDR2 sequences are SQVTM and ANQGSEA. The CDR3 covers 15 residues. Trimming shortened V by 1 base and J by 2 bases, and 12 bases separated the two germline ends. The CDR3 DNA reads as TGCAGCGTTGAAGTTTGGGACAAGCCCTACAATGAGCAGTTCTTC. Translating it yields CSVEVWDKPYNEQFF.

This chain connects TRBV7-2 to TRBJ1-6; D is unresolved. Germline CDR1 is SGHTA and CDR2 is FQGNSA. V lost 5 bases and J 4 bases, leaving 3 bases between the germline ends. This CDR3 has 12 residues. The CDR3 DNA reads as TGTGCCAGCAGCCAGTATAATTCACCCCTCCACTTT. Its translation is CASSQYNSPLHF.

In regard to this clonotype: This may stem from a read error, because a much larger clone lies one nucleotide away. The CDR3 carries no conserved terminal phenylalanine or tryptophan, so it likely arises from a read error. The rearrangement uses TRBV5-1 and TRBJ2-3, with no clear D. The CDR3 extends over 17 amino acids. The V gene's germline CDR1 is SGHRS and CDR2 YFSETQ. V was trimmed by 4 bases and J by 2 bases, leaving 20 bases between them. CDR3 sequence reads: CASSLSSSGVNTDTQYS. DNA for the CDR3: TGCGCCAGCAGCCTGTCCTCCTCTGGGGTTAACACAGATACGCAGTATTCT.

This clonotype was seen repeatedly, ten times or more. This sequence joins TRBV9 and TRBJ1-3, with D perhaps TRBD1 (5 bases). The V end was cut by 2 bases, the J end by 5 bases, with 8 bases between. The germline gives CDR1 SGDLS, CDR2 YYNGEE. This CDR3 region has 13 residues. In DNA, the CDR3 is TGTGCCAGCAGCGTTGACAGCAGAAACACCATATATTTT. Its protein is CASSVDSRNTIYF.

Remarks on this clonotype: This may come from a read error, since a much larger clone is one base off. CDR3 nucleotides: TGTGCCAGCAGCCAGGACAGGGGCCGACCCAATCAGCCCCAGCGTTTT. It is translated as CASSQDRGRPNQPQRF. The chain combines TRBV4-2 with TRBJ1-5; 9 nucleotides agree with TRBD1. The CDR3 has 16 residues. Germline CDR1 reads LGHNA; CDR2 reads YNFKEQ.

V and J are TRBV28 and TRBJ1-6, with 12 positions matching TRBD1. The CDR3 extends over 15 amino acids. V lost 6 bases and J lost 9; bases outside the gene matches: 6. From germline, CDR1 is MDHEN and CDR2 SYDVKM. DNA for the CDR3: TGTGCCAGCAGCTCCGGGACAGGGGGCCGTTCACCCCTCCACTTT. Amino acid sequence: CASSSGTGGRSPLHF.

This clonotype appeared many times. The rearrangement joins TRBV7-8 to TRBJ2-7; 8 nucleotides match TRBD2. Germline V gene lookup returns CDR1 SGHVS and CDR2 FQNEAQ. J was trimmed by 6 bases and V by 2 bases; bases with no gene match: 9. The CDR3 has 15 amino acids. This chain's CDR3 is CASSLSGRRVSEQYF. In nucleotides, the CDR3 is TGTGCCAGCAGCTTAAGCGGGAGAAGAGTCTCCGAGCAGTACTTC.

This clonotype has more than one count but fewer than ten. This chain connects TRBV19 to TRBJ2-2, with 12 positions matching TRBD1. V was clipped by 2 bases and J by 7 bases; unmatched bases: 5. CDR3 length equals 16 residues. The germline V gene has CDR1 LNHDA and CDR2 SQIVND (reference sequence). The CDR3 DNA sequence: TGTGCCAGTAGTATAACCGGGACAGGGGGCAACGGGGAGCTGTTTTTT. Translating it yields CASSITGTGGNGELFF.

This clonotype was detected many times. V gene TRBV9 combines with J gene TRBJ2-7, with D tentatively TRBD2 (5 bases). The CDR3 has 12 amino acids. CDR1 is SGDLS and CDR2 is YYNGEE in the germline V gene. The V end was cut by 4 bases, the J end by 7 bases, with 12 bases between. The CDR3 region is CASSIPPGEQYF. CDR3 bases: TGTGCCAGCAGCATACCTCCGGGGGAGCAGTACTTC. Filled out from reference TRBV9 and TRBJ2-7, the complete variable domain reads DSGVTQTPKHLITATGQRVTLRCSPRSGDLSVYWYQQSLDQGLQFLIQYYNGEERAKGNILERFSAQQFPDLHSELNLSSLELGDSALYFCASSIPPGEQYFGPGTRLTVT.

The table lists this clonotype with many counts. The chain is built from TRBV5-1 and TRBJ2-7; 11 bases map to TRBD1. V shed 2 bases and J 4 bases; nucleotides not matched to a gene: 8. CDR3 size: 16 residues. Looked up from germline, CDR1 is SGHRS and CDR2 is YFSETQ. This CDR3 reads CASSLRAGQGAYEQYF. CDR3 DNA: TGCGCCAGCAGCTTACGGGCCGGACAGGGGGCTTACGAGCAGTACTTC.

The CDR3 coding sequence is TGTGCCAGCAGTTTGGCGGGACAGGGGGTAGGAAACACCATATATTTT. Its protein product is CASSLAGQGVGNTIYF. V usage is TRBV6-1 and J usage is TRBJ1-3; 11 bases align to TRBD1. Germline CDR1 is MNHNS and CDR2 is SASEGT. Trimming cost V 5 bases and J 4 bases; bases outside gene matches: 7. CDR3 size: 16 residues.

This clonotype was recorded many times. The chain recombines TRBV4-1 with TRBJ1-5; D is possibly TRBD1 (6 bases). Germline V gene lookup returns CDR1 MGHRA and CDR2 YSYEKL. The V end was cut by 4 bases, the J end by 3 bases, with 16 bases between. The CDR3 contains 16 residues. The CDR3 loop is CASSPRSRTDNQPQHF. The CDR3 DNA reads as TGCGCCAGCAGCCCCCGATCTCGGACAGACAATCAGCCCCAGCATTTT.

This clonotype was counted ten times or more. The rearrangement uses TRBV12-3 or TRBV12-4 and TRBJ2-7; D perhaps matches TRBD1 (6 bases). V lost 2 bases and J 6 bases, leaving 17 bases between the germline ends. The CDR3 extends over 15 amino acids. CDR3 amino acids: CASSLMPGAASEQYF. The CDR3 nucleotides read TGTGCCAGCAGTTTAATGCCAGGGGCTGCGTCCGAGCAGTACTTC.

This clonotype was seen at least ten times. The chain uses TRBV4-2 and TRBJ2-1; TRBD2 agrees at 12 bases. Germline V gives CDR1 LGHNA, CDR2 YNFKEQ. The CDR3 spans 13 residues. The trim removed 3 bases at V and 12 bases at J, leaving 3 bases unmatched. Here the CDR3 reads CASSQTSGSLQFF. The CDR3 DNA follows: TGTGCCAGCAGCCAGACTAGCGGGAGTTTGCAGTTCTTC.

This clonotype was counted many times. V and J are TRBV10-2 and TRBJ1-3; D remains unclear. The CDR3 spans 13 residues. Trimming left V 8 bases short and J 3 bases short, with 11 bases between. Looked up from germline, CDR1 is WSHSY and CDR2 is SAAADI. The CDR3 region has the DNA TGCGCCAGCGGCCCGTTGGTTGGAAACACCATATATTTT. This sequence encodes CASGPLVGNTIYF.

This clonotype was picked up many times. This CDR3 is CASSATGTAVLHEQYF. The CDR3 coding sequence is TGTGCCAGCAGCGCAACTGGGACTGCCGTTCTGCACGAGCAGTACTTC. This chain connects TRBV9 to TRBJ2-7; D may be TRBD2 (6 bases). This CDR3 spans 16 amino acids. The germline CDR1 and CDR2 sequences are SGDLS and YYNGEE. The V gene lost 3 bases and the J gene lost 5 bases, with 21 bases spanning the gap.

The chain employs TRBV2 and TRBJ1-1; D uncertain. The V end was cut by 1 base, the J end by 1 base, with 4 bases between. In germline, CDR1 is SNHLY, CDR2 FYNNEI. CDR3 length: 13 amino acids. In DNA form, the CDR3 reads TGTGCCAGCAGTGAAGTTCGGAACACTGAAGCTTTCTTT. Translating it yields CASSEVRNTEAFF.

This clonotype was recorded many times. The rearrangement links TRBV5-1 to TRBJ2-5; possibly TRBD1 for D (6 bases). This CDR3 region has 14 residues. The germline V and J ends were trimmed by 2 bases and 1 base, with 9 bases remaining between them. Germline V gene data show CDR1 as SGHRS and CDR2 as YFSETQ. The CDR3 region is CASSFQGLQETQYF. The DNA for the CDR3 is TGCGCCAGCAGCTTTCAGGGGCTCCAAGAGACCCAGTACTTC.

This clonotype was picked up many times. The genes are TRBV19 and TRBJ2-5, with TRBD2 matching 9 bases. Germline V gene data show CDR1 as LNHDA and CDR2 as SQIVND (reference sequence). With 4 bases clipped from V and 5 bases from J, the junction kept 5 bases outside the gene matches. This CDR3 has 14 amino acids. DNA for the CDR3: TGTGCCAGTAGTACGGGACTAGCTGGTGAGACCCAGTACTTC. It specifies CASSTGLAGETQYF.